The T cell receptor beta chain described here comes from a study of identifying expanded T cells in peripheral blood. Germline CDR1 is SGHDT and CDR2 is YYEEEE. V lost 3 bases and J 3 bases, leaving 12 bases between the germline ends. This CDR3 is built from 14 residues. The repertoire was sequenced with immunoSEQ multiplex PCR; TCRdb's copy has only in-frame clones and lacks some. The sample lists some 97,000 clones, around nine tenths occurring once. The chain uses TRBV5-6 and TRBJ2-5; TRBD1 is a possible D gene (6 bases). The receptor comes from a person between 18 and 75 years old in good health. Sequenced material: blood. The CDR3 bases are TGTGCCAGCAGCTCCTTAGAGGGGGAAGAGACCCAGTACTTC. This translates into CASSSLEGEETQYF. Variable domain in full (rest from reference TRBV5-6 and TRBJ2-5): DAGVTQSPTHLIKTRGQQVTLRCSPKSGHDTVSWYQQALGQGPQFIFQYYEEEERQRGNFPDRFSGHQFPNYSSELNVNALLLGDSALYLCASSSLEGEETQYFGPGTRLLVL.